The rows below give T cell receptor beta chains drawn from one sample of a study of blood T cell repertoires in COVID-19. Profiling relied on immunoSEQ multiplex PCR, and the TCRdb table lists in-frame clones only, not all of them. The data hold approximately 200,000 clones, with approximately 80% observed a single time. The source material was peripheral blood. The receptors here all came from a woman at least 80 years old with COVID-19, enrolled during active disease. The CDR3 runs from the conserved cysteine through the conserved F or W. D genes are given only for firm matches. Expanded clones are given a class, and other clones once, few, many or no size at all.

size: .; V: TRBV28; J: TRBJ1-1; D: .; DNA: TGTGCCAGCAGGCTCCGAGGAGGGAACACTGAAGCTTTCTTT; CDR3: CASRLRGGNTEAFF
size: .; V: TRBV4-1; J: TRBJ2-7; D: .; DNA: TGCGCCAGCAGCCAAGCCCCAGCGATGAGCTCCTACGAGCAGTACTTC; CDR3: CASSQAPAMSSYEQYF
size: .; V: TRBV29-1; J: TRBJ1-1; D: TRBD1; DNA: TGCAGCGTCGCACAGGGGGAGAACACTGAAGCTTTCTTT; CDR3: CSVAQGENTEAFF
size: .; V: TRBV25-1; J: TRBJ1-1; D: TRBD1; DNA: TGTGCCAGCCGCGATCCCACAGGGGGCGTCACTGAAGCTTTCTTT; CDR3: CASRDPTGGVTEAFF
size: .; V: TRBV5-1; J: TRBJ1-1; D: .; DNA: TGCGCCAGCAGCCCTCGAGGTCCGGAGGTCACTGAAGCTTTCTTT; CDR3: CASSPRGPEVTEAFF
size: .; V: TRBV6-5; J: TRBJ2-1; D: TRBD2; DNA: TGTGCCAGCCAGGGACTAGGGTGGGATGAGCAGTTCTTC; CDR3: CASQGLGWDEQFF
size: .; V: TRBV29-1; J: TRBJ1-2; D: .; DNA: TGCAGCGTGGAAGAAAGGGGCAACTATGGCTACACCTTC; CDR3: CSVEERGNYGYTF
size: .; V: TRBV7-9; J: TRBJ1-4; D: .; DNA: TGTGCCAGCACCGTCGGGGGTATGCTAACTAATGAAAAACTGTTTTTT; CDR3: CASTVGGMLTNEKLFF
size: .; V: TRBV19; J: TRBJ1-2; D: TRBD1; DNA: TGTGCCAGTAGTACGACAGGGGGAAACTATGGCTACACCTTC; CDR3: CASSTTGGNYGYTF
size: .; V: TRBV6-5; J: TRBJ2-7; D: .; DNA: TGTGCCAGCTTTGAGGGGGGGACTGAGGACTACGAGCAGTACTTC; CDR3: CASFEGGTEDYEQYF
size: .; V: TRBV14; J: TRBJ2-4; D: .; DNA: TGTGCCAGCAGCCAATCGGGTCCGCGGAACATTCAGTACTTC; CDR3: CASSQSGPRNIQYF
size: few; V: TRBV4-1; J: TRBJ1-3; D: .; DNA: TGCGCCAGCAGCCAAGCGGGGATCCGTGGAAACACCATATATTTT; CDR3: CASSQAGIRGNTIYF
size: .; V: TRBV6-5; J: TRBJ2-7; D: TRBD1; DNA: TGTGCCAGCAGTCGGGACAGGGACTACGAGCAGTACTTC; CDR3: CASSRDRDYEQYF
size: .; V: TRBV10-3; J: TRBJ2-7; D: TRBD1; DNA: TGTGCCATCAGTGGGACAGGGACCTACGAGCAGTACTTC; CDR3: CAISGTGTYEQYF
size: .; V: TRBV12-2; J: TRBJ2-3; D: .; DNA: TGTGCAAGTCGCCCGGACAGAGCTAGCACAGATACGCAGTATTTT; CDR3: CASRPDRASTDTQYF
size: few; V: TRBV5-1; J: TRBJ1-1; D: .; DNA: TGCGCCAGCAGCTTGGATGGTCAGGATTATGGAGCTTTCTTT; CDR3: CASSLDGQDYGAFF
size: once; V: TRBV29-1; J: TRBJ2-2; D: TRBD1; DNA: TGCAGCGGTGGACAGGGGGTGAACACCGGGGAGCTGTTTTTT; CDR3: CSGGQGVNTGELFF
size: .; V: TRBV19; J: TRBJ1-1; D: .; DNA: TGTGCCAGTAGTAGTATCACCGGCACTGAAGCTTTCTTT; CDR3: CASSSITGTEAFF
size: .; V: TRBV6-5; J: TRBJ2-1; D: TRBD2; DNA: TGTGCCAGCAGTTACACGGGAGGGGATTACAATGAGCAGTTCTTC; CDR3: CASSYTGGDYNEQFF
size: .; V: TRBV5-1; J: TRBJ1-1; D: .; DNA: TGCGCCAGCAGCTTGTCAGGGGTAACTGAAGCTTTCTTT; CDR3: CASSLSGVTEAFF
size: .; V: TRBV29-1; J: TRBJ2-5; D: TRBD2; DNA: TGCAGCATGTCGGGAGGTCAAGAGACCCAGTACTTC; CDR3: CSMSGGQETQYF
size: .; V: TRBV14; J: TRBJ2-5; D: TRBD2; DNA: TGTGCCAGCAGCCCTCAGCGGGGGCTTGTTGAGACCCAGTACTTC; CDR3: CASSPQRGLVETQYF
size: .; V: TRBV6-6; J: TRBJ1-6; D: TRBD1; DNA: TGTGCCAGCAGACAAGGGACAGGGAACAATTCACCCCTCCACTTT; CDR3: CASRQGTGNNSPLHF
size: .; V: TRBV28; J: TRBJ2-3; D: .; DNA: TGTGCCAGCACGAGCACAGATACGCAGTATTTT; CDR3: CASTSTDTQYF
size: .; V: TRBV28; J: TRBJ1-5; D: .; DNA: TGTGCCACCCGCAGGGGTAGCAATCAGCCCCAGCATTTT; CDR3: CATRRGSNQPQHF
size: .; V: TRBV5-4; J: TRBJ1-2; D: .; DNA: TGTGCCAGCAGCTTGGGACAGCTGTCTAACTATGGCTACACCTTC; CDR3: CASSLGQLSNYGYTF
size: .; V: TRBV5-1; J: TRBJ2-1; D: TRBD2; DNA: TGCGCCAGCAGCGCCCAGGAAGCGGGGGTGTACAATGAGCAGTTCTTC; CDR3: CASSAQEAGVYNEQFF
size: .; V: TRBV12-5; J: TRBJ2-7; D: .; DNA: TGTGCTAGTAGCGAGGACAGATCCTACGAGCAGTACTTC; CDR3: CASSEDRSYEQYF
size: .; V: TRBV5-1; J: TRBJ2-1; D: TRBD2; DNA: TGCGCCAGCAGCTTGTTTAGCGGGAGTGGCCATGAGCAGTTCTTC; CDR3: CASSLFSGSGHEQFF
size: once; V: TRBV18; J: TRBJ1-5; D: TRBD1; DNA: TGTGCCAGCTCAAGTCCGGGACAGGGGCTCAATCAGCCCCAGCATTTT; CDR3: CASSSPGQGLNQPQHF
size: .; V: TRBV6-6; J: TRBJ1-6; D: TRBD1; DNA: TGTGCCAGCAGTTACTCGACGGGGACAGGGGATTCACCCCTCCACTTT; CDR3: CASSYSTGTGDSPLHF
size: .; V: TRBV6-1; J: TRBJ1-1; D: TRBD1; DNA: TGTGCCAGCAGTGACAACAGGGGGCGCCGCACTGAAGCTTTCTTT; CDR3: CASSDNRGRRTEAFF
size: .; V: TRBV7-9; J: TRBJ2-1; D: TRBD2; DNA: TGTGCCAGCAGCCTCATGCTAGCGGGAGTTGGGAATGAGCAGTTCTTC; CDR3: CASSLMLAGVGNEQFF
size: .; V: TRBV5-1; J: TRBJ2-1; D: TRBD2; DNA: TGCGCCAGCATCCCAAGGCCGGGGGGGAGCTCCTACAATGAGCAGTTCTTC; CDR3: CASIPRPGGSSYNEQFF